These 6 T cell receptor beta chains originate from one sample sequenced in a study of STAT5B mutations in CD4+ large granular lymphocyte leukemia. Generated by immunoSEQ multiplex PCR, the TCRdb table keeps only in-frame clones and is missing some. This sample has around 29,000 clones, with 70% to 85% found just once. Source material: CD4+ T cells from blood buffy coats. These receptors came from a human donor in good health.

The genes are TRBV19 and TRBJ1-5, with a weak D call TRBD1 (5 bases). The CDR3 has 15 amino acids. The V and J ends lost 1 base and 3 bases respectively, with 10 bases between them. The germline gives CDR1 LNHDA, CDR2 SQIVND (reference sequence). The CDR3 bases are TGTGCCAGTAGTATAGGGGGAGGGACCAATCAGCCCCAGCATTTT. Translating it yields CASSIGGGTNQPQHF.

The chain links TRBV6-1 to TRBJ1-6; D unresolved. The ends were cut back, 2 bases at V and 0 bases at J, with 14 bases in the middle. Germline V gene lookup returns CDR1 MNHNS and CDR2 SASEGT. The CDR3 sequence is 18 residues long. CDR3 DNA: TGTGCCAGCAGTGAATTAGGAGGGTCAAGCTCCTATAATTCACCCCTCCACTTT. This translates into CASSELGGSSSYNSPLHF.

This clone was seen a few times. The chain uses TRBV5-6 and TRBJ1-2, with D tentatively TRBD1 (5 bases). Germline V gene lookup returns CDR1 SGHDT and CDR2 YYEEEE. The ends were cut back, 3 bases at V and 8 bases at J, with 8 bases in the middle. This CDR3 comprises 11 residues. Written as DNA, the CDR3 is TGTGCCAGCAGCTGGGGGTTCGGCTACACCTTC. It yields the protein CASSWGFGYTF.

The chain combines TRBV11-2 with TRBJ1-5, with D possibly matching TRBD1 (5 bases). V shed 0 bases and J shed 6 bases, with 12 bases lying between them. This CDR3 is 15 amino acids long. Germline CDR1 reads SGHAT; CDR2 reads FQNNGV. The CDR3 bases are TGTGCCAGCAGCTTAGAAGGGCGTCAGGGTCAGCCCCAGCATTTT. Translating gives CASSLEGRQGQPQHF.

V and J are TRBV5-1 and TRBJ2-1; possibly TRBD1 for D (6 bases). This CDR3 has 14 amino acids. Per germline, CDR1 SGHRS and CDR2 YFSETQ. Trimming took off 3 bases at V and 4 bases at J, with 11 bases between the two ends. This CDR3 is CASSSDTGYNEQFF. The CDR3 DNA sequence: TGCGCCAGCAGCTCTGACACAGGGTACAATGAGCAGTTCTTC.

This chain links TRBV18 with TRBJ1-4, with 7 bases fitting TRBD1. The germline V gene has CDR1 KGHSH and CDR2 LQKENI. The CDR3 consists of 16 residues. Germline trimming cut 3 bases from V and 3 bases from J; bases unmatched to any gene: 7. The chain's CDR3 is CASSPGTVGSNEKLFF. The CDR3, as DNA: TGTGCCAGCTCACCGGGGACAGTAGGGTCTAATGAAAAACTGTTTTTT.